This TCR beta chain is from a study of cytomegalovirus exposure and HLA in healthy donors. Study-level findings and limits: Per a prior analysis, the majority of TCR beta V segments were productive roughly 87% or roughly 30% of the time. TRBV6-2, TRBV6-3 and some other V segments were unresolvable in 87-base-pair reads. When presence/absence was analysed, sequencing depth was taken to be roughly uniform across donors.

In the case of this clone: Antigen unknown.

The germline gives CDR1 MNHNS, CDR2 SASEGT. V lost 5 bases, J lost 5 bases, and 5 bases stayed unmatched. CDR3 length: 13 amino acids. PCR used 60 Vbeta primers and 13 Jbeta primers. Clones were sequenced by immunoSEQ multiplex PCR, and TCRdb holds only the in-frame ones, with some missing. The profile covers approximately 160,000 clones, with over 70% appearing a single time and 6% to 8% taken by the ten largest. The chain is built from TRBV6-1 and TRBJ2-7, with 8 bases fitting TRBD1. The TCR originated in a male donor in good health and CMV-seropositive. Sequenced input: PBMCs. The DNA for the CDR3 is TGTGCCAGCAGTTCCGACAGGGGCAACGAGCAGTACTTC. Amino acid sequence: CASSSDRGNEQYF.